This TCR beta chain came from a study of blood T cell repertoires in COVID-19. On the study more broadly: Some COVID-19 samples were acute and others convalescent; all came from the United States, Italy and Spain. Sample material is recorded as cDNA or gDNA derived from T cells, B-cell-depleted T cells, or PBMCs.

In the study's own analysis: Using reference gene primer amplification, nucleated cell counts were estimated. Only in-frame clones appear in the TCRdb table, and some are missing; sequencing was by immunoSEQ multiplex PCR. Clonal size and the V and J genes are those of that table, whereas D and trimming came from the DNA. The sample contains roughly 43,000 clones, approximately 88% of which appear only once. There are 15 residues in the CDR3. Germline V gene lookup returns CDR1 SGHRS and CDR2 YFSETQ. Trimming left V 4 bases short and J 4 bases short, with 14 bases between. The receptor was isolated from a human donor in a cohort sampled during active COVID-19. The sample consisted of peripheral blood. The rearrangement links TRBV5-1 to TRBJ1-4; the D gene is possibly TRBD1 (5 bases). CDR3 in DNA: TGCGCCAGCAGCCCCGGGGGAGGCCATAATGAAAAACTGTTTTTT. The encoded protein is CASSPGGGHNEKLFF.